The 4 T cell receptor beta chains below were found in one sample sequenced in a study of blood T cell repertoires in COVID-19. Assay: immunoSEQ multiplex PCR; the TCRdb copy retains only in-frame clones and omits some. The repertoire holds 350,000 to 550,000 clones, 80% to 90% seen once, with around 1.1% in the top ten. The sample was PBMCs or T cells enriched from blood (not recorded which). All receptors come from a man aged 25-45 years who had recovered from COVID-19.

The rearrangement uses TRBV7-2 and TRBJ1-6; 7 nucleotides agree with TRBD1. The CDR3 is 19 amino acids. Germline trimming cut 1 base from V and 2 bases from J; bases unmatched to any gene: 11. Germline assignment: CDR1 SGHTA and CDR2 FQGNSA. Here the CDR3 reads CASSLGDSMLLTYNSPLHF. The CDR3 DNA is TGTGCCAGCAGCTTAGGGGACAGCATGCTTCTTACCTATAATTCACCCCTCCACTTT.

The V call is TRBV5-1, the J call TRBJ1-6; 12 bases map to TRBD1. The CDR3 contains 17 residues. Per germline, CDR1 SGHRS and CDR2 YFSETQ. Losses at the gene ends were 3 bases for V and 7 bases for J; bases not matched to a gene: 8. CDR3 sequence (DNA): TGCGCCAGCAGCTGGACCACCGGGACAGGGGGCAATTCACCCCTCCACTTT. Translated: CASSWTTGTGGNSPLHF.

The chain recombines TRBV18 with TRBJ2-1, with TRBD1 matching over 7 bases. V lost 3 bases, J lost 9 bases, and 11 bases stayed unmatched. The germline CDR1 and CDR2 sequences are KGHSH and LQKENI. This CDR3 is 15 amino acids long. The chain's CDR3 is CASSPETSTGREQFF. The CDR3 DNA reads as TGTGCCAGCTCACCTGAAACTTCGACAGGGCGTGAGCAGTTCTTC.

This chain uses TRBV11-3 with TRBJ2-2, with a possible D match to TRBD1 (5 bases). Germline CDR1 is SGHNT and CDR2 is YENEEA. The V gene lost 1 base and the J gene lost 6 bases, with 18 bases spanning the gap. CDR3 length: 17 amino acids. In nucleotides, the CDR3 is TGTGCCAGCAGCTTAGGGGGAACAGGACCCGTGGCCGGGGAGCTGTTTTTT. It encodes CASSLGGTGPVAGELFF.